This TCR beta chain was recorded in a study of blood T cell repertoires in COVID-19. Data came from immunoSEQ multiplex PCR; TCRdb stores just in-frame clones and leaves some out. The sample yields about 78,000 clones, more than 75% seen once. CDR3 length: 14 amino acids. Germline V lookup: CDR1 MNHEY, CDR2 SVGAGI. J was trimmed by 8 bases and V by 6 bases; bases with no gene match: 9. Sequenced: peripheral blood. The V and J genes are TRBV6-5 and TRBJ1-5; TRBD1 matches 8 bases. The receptor was derived from a man in his fifties with active or convalescent COVID-19. CDR3 amino acids: CASSRDRGPEPQHF. The CDR3 DNA reads as TGTGCCAGCAGCCGAGACAGGGGCCCGGAGCCCCAGCATTTT.